This T cell receptor beta chain was found in a study of blood T cell repertoires in COVID-19. Study as a whole: Italy, Spain and the United States were the sources of the convalescent and acute COVID-19 samples. The cDNA or gDNA used as material had been derived from T cells, B-cell-depleted T cells, or PBMCs.

The CDR3 has 16 residues. Per the germline V gene, CDR1 is MDHEN and CDR2 is SYDVKM. Trimming took 4 bases from V and 4 from J; bases not matched to a gene: 9. As originally analysed: Reference gene primer amplification in the assay estimated nucleated cell counts. Some clones are missing from TCRdb's copy, which holds only in-frame ones; the method was immunoSEQ multiplex PCR. V and J calls and clone size come straight from that table; D and trimming were deduced from the DNA. The data contain around 250,000 clones, approximately 91% of them singletons. Sample: peripheral blood. The chain is built from TRBV28 and TRBJ2-1; TRBD2 matches 8 bases. This sequence was found in a woman aged 40 to 50 who had recovered from COVID-19. CDR3 nucleotide sequence: TGTGCCAGCAGTTCTCCCGCGACTAGCGCTTACAATGAGCAGTTCTTC. This translates into CASSSPATSAYNEQFF.